This TCR beta chain was documented in a study of CXCR3-negative and CXCR3-positive naive CD8 T cells. The wider study: TRB reads totalled about 135 million, about 1.5 +/- 0.3 million per library.

The authors prepared UMI-labeled TRB cDNA libraries by 5' RACE. TCRdb reworked the 5' RACE reads into one entry per CDR3 protein, no DNA. The sample table sets out nearly 110,000 distinct CDR3 sequences. Regarding this clonotype: Its antigen remains unidentified.

Study-level points and caveats: Naive cells positive for CXCR3 carried more hydrophobic TRB CDR3s than CXCR3-negative ones.

The CDR3 runs to 14 residues. CDR1 and CDR2 (germline): SQVTM, ANQGSEA. This sequence was found in a human donor in good health. Some clones in this sample may be carry-over from other donors' samples. Source material: naive CXCR3+ CD8+ T cells from blood. Indicated subset: CD45RO-CCR7+CD27+CD95- naive CD8+ T cells expressing CXCR3 (TNR3+). The V gene is TRBV29-1, the J gene TRBJ2-2. The CDR3 protein is CSVVGDANTGELFF.